Shown below are 15 T cell receptor beta chains from a single sample sequenced in a study of OX40 agonist ivuxolimab in advanced cancers. Libraries were prepared by immunoSEQ multiplex PCR; TCRdb keeps only in-frame clonotypes and omits some of them. Here the sample spans under 85,000 clones, more than 75% being singletons. The specimen comprised CD4+ or CD8+ T cells sorted from blood, sampled in a trial of the OX40 agonist ivuxolimab. The receptors originated from an adult with an advanced solid tumor such as melanoma, head and neck, liver or kidney cancer.

The chain links TRBV9 to TRBJ2-1; D uncertain. Trimming stripped 4 bases from V and 5 bases from J, with 7 bases between. CDR1 is SGDLS and CDR2 is YYNGEE in the germline V gene. The CDR3 spans 12 residues. CDR3 bases: TGTGCCAGCAGCAAGACGGACAATGAGCAGTTCTTC. Translation gives CASSKTDNEQFF. Drawing the rest from reference TRBV9 and TRBJ2-1, the complete variable domain is DSGVTQTPKHLITATGQRVTLRCSPRSGDLSVYWYQQSLDQGLQFLIQYYNGEERAKGNILERFSAQQFPDLHSELNLSSLELGDSALYFCASSKTDNEQFFGPGTRLTVL.

The CDR3 sequence: CASTLTGGDQPQHF. DNA of the CDR3: TGTGCCAGCACTCTGACAGGGGGCGATCAGCCCCAGCATTTT. This chain connects TRBV6-5 to TRBJ1-5; 10 nucleotides agree with TRBD1. This CDR3 region has 14 residues. Germline lookup yields CDR1 MNHEY and CDR2 SVGAGI. V shed 7 bases and J 5 bases; nucleotides not matched to a gene: 5.

The V and J genes are TRBV28 and TRBJ2-5; D is possibly TRBD1 (5 bases). The J call may be mistaken, given a closer DNA end match to TRBJ2-7. The CDR3 spans 14 residues. Germline CDR1 and CDR2: MDHEN and SYDVKM. CDR3 residues: CASSSGFGSYEQYF. CDR3 coding DNA: TGTGCCAGCAGTTCAGGGTTTGGCTCCTACGAGCAGTACTTC.

The rearrangement uses TRBV9 and TRBJ1-3; no definite D call. Trimming cost V 1 base and J 1 base, with 6 bases left between them. This CDR3 has 14 amino acids. Germline V gene sequence: CDR1 SGDLS, CDR2 YYNGEE. CDR3 DNA sequence: TGTGCCAGCAGCGTAACGGCTTCTGGAAACACCATATATTTT. Protein sequence: CASSVTASGNTIYF.

The chain couples TRBV28 to TRBJ2-3; unclear D gene. Trimming cost V 5 bases and J 2 bases, with 14 bases left between them. The CDR3 loop spans 15 amino acids. Germline values: CDR1 MDHEN, CDR2 SYDVKM. CDR3 protein: CASSRDLSYTDTQYF. The DNA for the CDR3 is TGTGCCAGCAGTCGCGACCTTTCCTACACAGATACGCAGTATTTT.

The V and J genes are TRBV10-3 and TRBJ2-3, with no clear D. Germline assignment: CDR1 ENHRY and CDR2 SYGVKD. The ends were cut back, 6 bases at V and 0 bases at J, with 10 bases in the middle. The CDR3 has 14 amino acids. The CDR3 is CAIRQQISTDTQYF. In nucleotides, the CDR3 is TGTGCCATCAGGCAGCAGATAAGCACAGATACGCAGTATTTT.

The chain has TRBV6-1 and TRBJ2-7, with TRBD1 identical over 9 bases. Germline CDR1 is MNHNS and CDR2 is SASEGT. V dropped 4 bases and J dropped 0; count of bases not matched to a gene: 7. This CDR3 spans 16 amino acids. CDR3 loop: CASSVETGGSSYEQYV. CDR3 bases: TGTGCCAGCAGTGTGGAGACAGGGGGTTCCTCCTACGAGCAGTACGTC.

This chain uses TRBV15 with TRBJ1-5; TRBD1 is a possible D gene (5 bases). V was trimmed by 5 bases and J by 0 bases, leaving 17 bases between them. The CDR3 is 17 residues long. Germline V gives CDR1 LNHNV, CDR2 YYDKDF (reference sequence). CDR3 in amino acids: CATSPDGRTYSNQPQHF. The CDR3 DNA reads TGTGCCACCAGCCCGGACGGACGGACATATAGCAATCAGCCCCAGCATTTT. Full variable domain (rest looked up from reference TRBV15 and TRBJ1-5): DAMVIQNPRYQVTQFGKPVTLSCSQTLNHNVMYWYQQKSSQAPKLLFHYYDKDFNNEADTPDNFQSRRPNTSFCFLDIRSPGLGDTAMYLCATSPDGRTYSNQPQHFGDGTRLSIL.

The chain has TRBV6-6 and TRBJ1-1; D is unresolved. From germline, CDR1 is MNHNY and CDR2 SVGAGI (reference sequence). Trimming took 2 bases from V and 7 from J, leaving 11 bases between them. The CDR3 spans 13 residues. As DNA, the CDR3 is TGTGCCAGCAGTTACGGGTACCCACGTGAAGCTTTCTTT. It encodes CASSYGYPREAFF.

This clone came up a few times. The rearrangement uses TRBV11-2 and TRBJ2-2; D is undetermined. Germline lookup yields CDR1 SGHAT and CDR2 FQNNGV. This CDR3 is 13 amino acids long. V lost 0 bases to trimming and J lost 3 bases, with 2 bases between them. This chain's CDR3 is CASSLDYTGELFF. CDR3 coding DNA: TGTGCCAGCAGCTTAGACTACACCGGGGAGCTGTTTTTT.

The chain has TRBV11-2 and TRBJ2-3, with D perhaps matching TRBD1 (5 bases). Trimming pared 1 base from V and 0 bases from J, leaving 14 bases between. The germline V gene encodes CDR1 SGHAT and CDR2 FQNNGV. The CDR3 is 17 residues long. In nucleotides, the CDR3 is TGTGCCAGCAGCTTAGGTATCAGACAGATTAGCACAGATACGCAGTATTTT. Encoded protein: CASSLGIRQISTDTQYF.

Only a few counts were recorded for this clone. CDR3 sequence: CASSPTGGGGYTF. Written as DNA, the CDR3 is TGTGCCAGCAGCCCCACAGGGGGTGGTGGCTACACCTTC. This chain connects TRBV19 to TRBJ1-2, with TRBD1 matching 8 bases. Looked up from germline, CDR1 is LNHDA and CDR2 is SQIVND (reference sequence). The CDR3 totals 13 residues. The V and J ends lost 9 bases and 7 bases, in that order; junction bases with no gene match: 10.

This clone was picked up a small number of times. The V and J genes are TRBV9 and TRBJ2-1; no definite D call. CDR3 length: 13 amino acids. In germline, CDR1 is SGDLS, CDR2 YYNGEE. Between the trimmed V and J ends, which lost 0 bases and 5 bases, there was a span of 6 bases. CDR3 sequence reads: CASSVDHNNEQFF. CDR3 DNA: TGTGCCAGCAGCGTAGACCATAACAATGAGCAGTTCTTC.

V gene TRBV18 combines with J gene TRBJ2-3; no definite D call. Germline values: CDR1 KGHSH, CDR2 LQKENI. With 3 bases removed from V and 2 bases from J, the gap between germline ends came to 9 bases. The CDR3 is 14 amino acids. CDR3 sequence (DNA): TGTGCCAGCTCACCCGGCACTTCCACAGATACGCAGTATTTT. It is translated as CASSPGTSTDTQYF.

V gene TRBV7-3 combines with J gene TRBJ2-2; either TRBD1 or TRBD2 may fit D (5 bases each). V was cut by 6 bases and J by 7 bases, with 9 bases left in between. Per germline, CDR1 SGHTA and CDR2 FQGTGA. The CDR3 loop spans 12 amino acids. This CDR3 is CASSSRGGELFF. The CDR3 DNA reads TGTGCCAGCAGTTCGAGGGGCGGGGAGCTGTTTTTT.